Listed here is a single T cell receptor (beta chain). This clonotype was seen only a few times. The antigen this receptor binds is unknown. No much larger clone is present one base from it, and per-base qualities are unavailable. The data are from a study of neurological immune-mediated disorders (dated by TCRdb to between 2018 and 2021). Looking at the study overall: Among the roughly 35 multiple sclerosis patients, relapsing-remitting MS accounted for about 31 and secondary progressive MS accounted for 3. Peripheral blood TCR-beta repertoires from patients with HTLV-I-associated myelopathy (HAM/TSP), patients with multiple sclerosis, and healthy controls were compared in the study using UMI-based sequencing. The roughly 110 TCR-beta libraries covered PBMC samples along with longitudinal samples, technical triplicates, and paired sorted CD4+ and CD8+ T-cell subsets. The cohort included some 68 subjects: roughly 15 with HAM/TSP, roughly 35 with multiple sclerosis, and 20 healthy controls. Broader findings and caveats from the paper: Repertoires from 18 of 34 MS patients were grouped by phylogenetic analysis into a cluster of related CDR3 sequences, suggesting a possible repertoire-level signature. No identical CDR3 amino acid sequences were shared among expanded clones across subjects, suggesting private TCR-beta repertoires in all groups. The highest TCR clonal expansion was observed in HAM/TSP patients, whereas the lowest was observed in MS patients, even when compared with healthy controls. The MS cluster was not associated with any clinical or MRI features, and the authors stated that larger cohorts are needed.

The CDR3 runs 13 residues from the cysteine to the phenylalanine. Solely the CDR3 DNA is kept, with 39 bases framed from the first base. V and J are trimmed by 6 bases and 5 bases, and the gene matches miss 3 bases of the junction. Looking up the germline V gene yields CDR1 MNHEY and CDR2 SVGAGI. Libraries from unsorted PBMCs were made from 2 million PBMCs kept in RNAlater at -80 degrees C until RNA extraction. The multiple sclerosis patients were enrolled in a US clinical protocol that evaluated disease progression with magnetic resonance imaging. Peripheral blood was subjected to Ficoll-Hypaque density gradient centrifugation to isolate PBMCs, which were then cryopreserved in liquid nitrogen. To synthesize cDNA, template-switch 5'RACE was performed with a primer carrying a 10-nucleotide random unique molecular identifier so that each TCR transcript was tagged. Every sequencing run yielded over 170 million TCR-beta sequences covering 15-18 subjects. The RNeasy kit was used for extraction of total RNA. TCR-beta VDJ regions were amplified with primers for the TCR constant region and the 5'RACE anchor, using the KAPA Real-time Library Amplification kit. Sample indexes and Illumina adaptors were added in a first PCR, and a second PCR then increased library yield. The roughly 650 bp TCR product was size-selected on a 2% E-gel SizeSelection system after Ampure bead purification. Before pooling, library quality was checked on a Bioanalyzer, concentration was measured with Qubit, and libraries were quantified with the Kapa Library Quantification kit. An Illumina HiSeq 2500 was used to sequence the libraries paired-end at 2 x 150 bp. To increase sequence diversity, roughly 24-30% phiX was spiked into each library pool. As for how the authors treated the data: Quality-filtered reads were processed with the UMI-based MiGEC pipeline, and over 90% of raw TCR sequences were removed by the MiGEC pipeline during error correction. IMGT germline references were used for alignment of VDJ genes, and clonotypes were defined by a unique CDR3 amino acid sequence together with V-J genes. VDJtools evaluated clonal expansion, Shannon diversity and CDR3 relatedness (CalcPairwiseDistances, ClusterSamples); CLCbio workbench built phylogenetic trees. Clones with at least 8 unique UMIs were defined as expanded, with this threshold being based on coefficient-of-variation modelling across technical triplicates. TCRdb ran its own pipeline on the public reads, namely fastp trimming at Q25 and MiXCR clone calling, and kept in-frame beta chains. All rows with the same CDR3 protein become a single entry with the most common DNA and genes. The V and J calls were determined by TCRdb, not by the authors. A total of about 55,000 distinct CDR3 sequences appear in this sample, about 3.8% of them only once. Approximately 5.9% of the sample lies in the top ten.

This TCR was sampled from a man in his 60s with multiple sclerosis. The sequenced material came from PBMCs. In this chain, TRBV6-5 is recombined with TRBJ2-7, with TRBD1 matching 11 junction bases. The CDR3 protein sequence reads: CASRGQGVNEQYF. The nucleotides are TGTGCCAGCAGGGGACAGGGGGTCAACGAGCAGTACTTC.